A few counts support the clone carrying this T cell receptor beta chain. These data are taken from a study of memory CD4+ T cells and cytomegalovirus serostatus. Single viable CD3+CD4+CD8-CD45RO+ cells were sorted as the memory CD4+ T cells. The germline V gene has CDR1 SNHLY and CDR2 FYNNEI. V lost 0 bases and J lost 6, with 12 bases in between. The length of the CDR3 is 14 residues. The method was immunoSEQ multiplex PCR; TCRdb's version includes in-frame clones alone and lacks a portion of them. Of tens of thousands of clones detected, approximately 80% appear once; the ten largest clones hold around 5%.

This rearrangement joins TRBV2 to TRBJ2-7, with unresolved D. This TCR derives from an adult in good health and CMV-seropositive. Sequenced: memory CD4+ T cells from blood. As DNA, the CDR3 is TGTGCCAGCAGTGAAGCCGAAGATTCGGGCGAGCAGTACTTC. Its translation: CASSEAEDSGEQYF.